The rows below give T cell receptor beta chains drawn from one sample of a study of shared clonotypes between healthy human individuals. Here immunoSEQ multiplex PCR was the method, and the copy in TCRdb shows in-frame clones only, minus some. This sample has approximately 2.5 million clones, with 93% found just once. The specimen was naive CD4+ T cells from PBMCs. These receptors were obtained from a man in his late teens or twenties in good health. Some clones in this sample may be carry-over from other donors' samples. Each CDR3 is given with its conserved first and last residue. The order of the fields is D gene, V gene, clone size, CDR3 length, J gene, CDR3 protein, CDR3 DNA. A D gene is named only where the DNA matches it firmly. A row's size may be missing; if present it is once, few, many or a size class.

d_call: TRBD1
v_call: TRBV5-1
clone_size: NA
cdr3_length: 14
j_call: TRBJ2-7
cdr3_aa: CASSLQGAGDEQYF
cdr3_nt: TGCGCCAGCAGCTTACAGGGGGCCGGTGACGAGCAGTACTTC

d_call: NA
v_call: TRBV4-1
clone_size: NA
cdr3_length: 16
j_call: TRBJ2-5
cdr3_aa: CASSQEQQTRRETQYF
cdr3_nt: TGCGCCAGCAGCCAAGAGCAGCAGACAAGGCGCGAGACCCAGTACTTC

d_call: NA
v_call: TRBV5-4
clone_size: few
cdr3_length: 13
j_call: TRBJ1-1
cdr3_aa: CASTEAVNTEAFF
cdr3_nt: TGTGCCAGCACTGAAGCGGTGAACACTGAAGCTTTCTTT

d_call: TRBD1
v_call: TRBV4-2
clone_size: NA
cdr3_length: 16
j_call: TRBJ1-5
cdr3_aa: CASSQEWDRGFQPQHF
cdr3_nt: TGTGCCAGCAGCCAAGAATGGGACAGGGGTTTTCAGCCCCAGCATTTT

d_call: NA
v_call: TRBV28
clone_size: NA
cdr3_length: 17
j_call: TRBJ2-4
cdr3_aa: CASSAHKGLTSKNIQYF
cdr3_nt: TGTGCCAGCAGCGCCCACAAGGGTCTCACGTCCAAAAACATTCAGTACTTC

d_call: NA
v_call: TRBV7-2
clone_size: NA
cdr3_length: 15
j_call: TRBJ1-3
cdr3_aa: CASSMTVYSGNTIYF
cdr3_nt: TGTGCCAGCAGTATGACGGTATACTCTGGAAACACCATATATTTT

d_call: NA
v_call: TRBV5-1
clone_size: NA
cdr3_length: 15
j_call: TRBJ1-1
cdr3_aa: CASTSTTGAGTEAFF
cdr3_nt: TGCGCCAGCACCTCCACTACGGGGGCGGGAACTGAAGCTTTCTTT

d_call: TRBD1
v_call: TRBV9
clone_size: NA
cdr3_length: 15
j_call: TRBJ1-1
cdr3_aa: CASSPRTGGGSEAFF
cdr3_nt: TGTGCCAGCAGCCCACGAACAGGGGGCGGGTCTGAAGCTTTCTTT

d_call: TRBD2
v_call: TRBV28
clone_size: NA
cdr3_length: 19
j_call: TRBJ2-1
cdr3_aa: CASSTAGLAGGPSYNEQFF
cdr3_nt: TGTGCCAGCAGCACGGCGGGACTAGCGGGAGGACCCTCCTACAATGAGCAGTTCTTC

d_call: NA
v_call: TRBV5-1
clone_size: NA
cdr3_length: 14
j_call: TRBJ2-1
cdr3_aa: CASSLVTAYNEQFF
cdr3_nt: TGCGCCAGCAGCTTGGTTACGGCGTACAATGAGCAGTTCTTC

d_call: NA
v_call: TRBV7-8
clone_size: NA
cdr3_length: 18
j_call: TRBJ2-4
cdr3_aa: CASSSLFRLPQVKNIQYF
cdr3_nt: TGTGCCAGCAGCTCCTTATTCCGGCTTCCCCAGGTTAAAAACATTCAGTACTTC

d_call: NA
v_call: TRBV11-2
clone_size: NA
cdr3_length: 15
j_call: TRBJ2-4
cdr3_aa: CASSSWRAPADIQYF
cdr3_nt: TGTGCCAGCAGCTCCTGGCGGGCCCCTGCGGACATTCAGTACTTC

d_call: NA
v_call: TRBV19
clone_size: NA
cdr3_length: 14
j_call: TRBJ2-2
cdr3_aa: CASSIFVGTGELFF
cdr3_nt: TGTGCCAGTAGTATTTTTGTCGGGACCGGGGAGCTGTTTTTT

d_call: NA
v_call: TRBV2
clone_size: few
cdr3_length: 14
j_call: TRBJ1-1
cdr3_aa: CASNPRPMNTEAFF
cdr3_nt: TGTGCCAGCAACCCTCGCCCCATGAACACTGAAGCTTTCTTT

d_call: NA
v_call: TRBV27
clone_size: NA
cdr3_length: 15
j_call: TRBJ2-7
cdr3_aa: CASSLSLGGASEQYF
cdr3_nt: TGTGCCAGCAGTTTATCCCTGGGGGGCGCTTCCGAGCAGTACTTC

d_call: TRBD1
v_call: TRBV7-2
clone_size: NA
cdr3_length: 15
j_call: TRBJ2-7
cdr3_aa: CASSRPGQVYDEQYF
cdr3_nt: TGTGCCAGCAGCAGACCGGGACAGGTTTACGACGAGCAGTACTTC

d_call: NA
v_call: TRBV7-2
clone_size: NA
cdr3_length: 13
j_call: TRBJ1-1
cdr3_aa: CASSLVPDTEAFF
cdr3_nt: TGTGCCAGCAGCTTAGTTCCCGACACTGAAGCTTTCTTT

d_call: NA
v_call: TRBV5-1
clone_size: NA
cdr3_length: 13
j_call: TRBJ2-2
cdr3_aa: CASSAGPSGELFF
cdr3_nt: TGCGCCAGCAGCGCCGGACCGAGCGGGGAGCTGTTTTTT

d_call: NA
v_call: TRBV6-1
clone_size: NA
cdr3_length: 14
j_call: TRBJ2-7
cdr3_aa: CASSALTDSSRSYF
cdr3_nt: TGTGCCAGCAGTGCCTTGACAGACAGCTCTCGATCGTACTTC

d_call: NA
v_call: TRBV7-3
clone_size: NA
cdr3_length: 13
j_call: TRBJ2-5
cdr3_aa: CASSLDEKETQYF
cdr3_nt: TGTGCCAGCAGCCTCGACGAAAAAGAGACCCAGTACTTC

d_call: NA
v_call: TRBV4-3
clone_size: NA
cdr3_length: 15
j_call: TRBJ1-1
cdr3_aa: CASSQDLTINTEAFF
cdr3_nt: TGCGCCAGCAGCCAAGATCTGACAATCAACACTGAAGCTTTCTTT

d_call: TRBD2
v_call: TRBV23-1
clone_size: NA
cdr3_length: 17
j_call: TRBJ2-5
cdr3_aa: CASSQGVREGLQETQYF
cdr3_nt: TGCGCCAGCAGTCAAGGGGTGCGGGAGGGACTCCAAGAGACCCAGTACTTC

d_call: NA
v_call: TRBV7-8
clone_size: NA
cdr3_length: 15
j_call: TRBJ2-1
cdr3_aa: CASSLARSSYNEQFF
cdr3_nt: TGTGCCAGCAGCTTAGCTAGGAGCTCCTACAATGAGCAGTTCTTC

d_call: NA
v_call: TRBV5-5
clone_size: NA
cdr3_length: 18
j_call: TRBJ1-1
cdr3_aa: CASSSAFPTRSMNTEAFF
cdr3_nt: TGTGCCAGCAGCTCAGCGTTTCCAACCAGGAGCATGAACACTGAAGCTTTCTTT

d_call: NA
v_call: TRBV6-6
clone_size: NA
cdr3_length: 15
j_call: TRBJ2-6
cdr3_aa: CASRPGASGANVLTF
cdr3_nt: TGTGCCAGCAGACCCGGGGCCTCTGGGGCCAACGTCCTGACTTTC

d_call: TRBD2
v_call: TRBV5-1
clone_size: NA
cdr3_length: 16
j_call: TRBJ2-1
cdr3_aa: CASSFPTSGSGNEQFF
cdr3_nt: TGCGCCAGCAGCTTCCCAACTAGCGGGAGCGGGAATGAGCAGTTCTTC

d_call: TRBD2
v_call: TRBV29-1
clone_size: NA
cdr3_length: 15
j_call: TRBJ2-3
cdr3_aa: CSTKASGGITDTQYF
cdr3_nt: TGCAGCACGAAAGCCAGCGGGGGAATCACAGATACGCAGTATTTT

d_call: NA
v_call: TRBV19
clone_size: NA
cdr3_length: 13
j_call: TRBJ1-2
cdr3_aa: CASRIGGDYGYTF
cdr3_nt: TGTGCCAGTAGGATAGGGGGTGACTATGGCTACACCTTC

d_call: NA
v_call: TRBV28
clone_size: NA
cdr3_length: 15
j_call: TRBJ2-1
cdr3_aa: CASSLGGSSYNEQFF
cdr3_nt: TGTGCCAGCAGTTTAGGTGGGAGCTCCTACAATGAGCAGTTCTTC

d_call: NA
v_call: TRBV28
clone_size: NA
cdr3_length: 14
j_call: TRBJ1-1
cdr3_aa: CASSRGEGGTEAFF
cdr3_nt: TGTGCCAGCAGTCGAGGGGAGGGGGGCACTGAAGCTTTCTTT

d_call: NA
v_call: TRBV7-2
clone_size: NA
cdr3_length: 16
j_call: TRBJ1-2
cdr3_aa: CASSARGQGFNYGYTF
cdr3_nt: TGTGCCAGCAGCGCCAGGGGTCAGGGTTTTAACTATGGCTACACCTTC

d_call: TRBD2
v_call: TRBV5-4
clone_size: NA
cdr3_length: 14
j_call: TRBJ2-4
cdr3_aa: CASSLGLAENIQYF
cdr3_nt: TGTGCCAGCAGCCTGGGACTAGCCGAAAACATTCAGTACTTC

d_call: NA
v_call: TRBV10-3
clone_size: NA
cdr3_length: 14
j_call: TRBJ1-1
cdr3_aa: CAIRTDRGDTEAFF
cdr3_nt: TGTGCCATCAGGACGGATCGGGGGGACACTGAAGCTTTCTTT

d_call: NA
v_call: TRBV2
clone_size: NA
cdr3_length: 13
j_call: TRBJ1-1
cdr3_aa: CASTKALDTEAFF
cdr3_nt: TGTGCCAGCACTAAGGCCTTGGACACTGAAGCTTTCTTT

d_call: NA
v_call: TRBV7-9
clone_size: NA
cdr3_length: 15
j_call: TRBJ2-7
cdr3_aa: CASGARGSSSYEQYF
cdr3_nt: TGTGCCAGCGGTGCCCGGGGATCGAGCTCCTACGAGCAGTACTTC

d_call: TRBD1
v_call: TRBV4-3
clone_size: once
cdr3_length: 15
j_call: TRBJ1-2
cdr3_aa: CASSHKVRGLYGYTF
cdr3_nt: TGCGCCAGCAGCCACAAGGTGAGGGGGCTCTATGGCTACACCTTC

d_call: NA
v_call: TRBV28
clone_size: NA
cdr3_length: 15
j_call: TRBJ1-3
cdr3_aa: CATHGGPSEGNTIYF
cdr3_nt: TGTGCCACCCATGGGGGACCTAGCGAAGGAAACACCATATATTTT

d_call: TRBD1
v_call: TRBV5-1
clone_size: NA
cdr3_length: 13
j_call: TRBJ2-7
cdr3_aa: CASSSQGAFEQYF
cdr3_nt: TGCGCCAGCAGCTCTCAGGGGGCGTTTGAGCAGTACTTC

d_call: NA
v_call: TRBV27
clone_size: NA
cdr3_length: 17
j_call: TRBJ2-3
cdr3_aa: CASSLLQLAVSTDTQYF
cdr3_nt: TGTGCCAGCAGTTTACTCCAGTTAGCGGTTTCCACAGATACGCAGTATTTT

d_call: TRBD1
v_call: TRBV28
clone_size: once
cdr3_length: 14
j_call: TRBJ2-7
cdr3_aa: CASRRTGGGYEQYF
cdr3_nt: TGTGCCAGCAGGAGGACAGGGGGTGGGTACGAGCAGTACTTC

d_call: TRBD1
v_call: TRBV28
clone_size: NA
cdr3_length: 15
j_call: TRBJ1-3
cdr3_aa: CASSRRDSAGNTIYF
cdr3_nt: TGTGCCAGCAGTCGACGGGACAGTGCGGGAAACACCATATATTTT

d_call: NA
v_call: TRBV5-6
clone_size: NA
cdr3_length: 11
j_call: TRBJ2-7
cdr3_aa: CASSLIYEQYF
cdr3_nt: TGTGCCAGCAGCTTGATCTACGAGCAGTACTTC

d_call: NA
v_call: TRBV10-2
clone_size: NA
cdr3_length: 12
j_call: TRBJ2-7
cdr3_aa: CASRGAASEQYF
cdr3_nt: TGCGCCAGCCGAGGAGCAGCGAGCGAGCAGTACTTC